The 14 T cell receptor beta chains below come from one sample, sequenced in a study (dated by TCRdb to 2014 to 2015). The library relied on 5' RACE. The instrument given in TCRdb is Illumina MiSeq. TCRdb reprocessed the public reads (quality trimming at Q25 with fastp, clone calling with MiXCR) and kept in-frame beta chains. Records with the same CDR3 protein are collapsed into one entry carrying the most frequent genes and DNA. Recorded for this sample are some 30,000 distinct CDR3 sequences; over 25% of them occurred a single time. 2% to 2.5% of the sample comes from the top ten. Tregs were isolated as CD4+CD25+CD127-/low cells. The sample taken for sequencing was tumor-infiltrating Tregs sorted from the breast tumor. These receptors originate from a female donor with breast cancer.

This clonotype was counted at least ten times. J is TRBJ2-3 and V is TRBV20-1; 7 bases are shared with TRBD2. The CDR3 runs to 15 residues. The germline gives CDR1 DFQATT, CDR2 SNEGSKA (reference sequence). Trimming took 1 base from V and 2 from J; bases not matched to a gene: 6. The CDR3: CSARVRELSTDTQYF. The CDR3 nucleotides read TGCAGTGCTAGAGTGCGGGAGCTATCCACAGATACGCAGTATTTT.

This clonotype was seen a handful of times. The genes are TRBV5-1 and TRBJ1-5; D call uncertain. Trimming shortened V by 4 bases and J by 2 bases, and 10 bases separated the two germline ends. Germline CDR1 reads SGHRS; CDR2 reads YFSETQ. The CDR3 consists of 14 residues. The CDR3 is CASSLTVGNQPQHF. CDR3 in DNA: TGCGCCAGCAGCCTGACCGTGGGCAATCAGCCCCAGCATTTT.

Concerning this clonotype: A single base separates this from a much larger clone, so it may be a read error. The chain carries TRBV19 and TRBJ2-1; 7 positions match TRBD2. The CDR3 is 12 amino acids. Germline V gene lookup returns CDR1 LNHDA and CDR2 SQIVND (reference sequence). CDR3 sequence reads: CAGSTGGNEQFF. As DNA, the CDR3 is TGTGCCGGTAGTACGGGGGGCAATGAGCAGTTCTTC.

As regards this clonotype: Being one base from a much bigger clone, this may be a read error. V gene TRBV20-1 combines with J gene TRBJ2-7; the match to TRBD2 covers 15 bases. The J call could be wrong; TRBJ2-1 is a better fit for the DNA end. The CDR3 is 17 residues long. CDR1 is DFQATT and CDR2 is SNEGSKA in the germline V gene (reference sequence). The chain's CDR3 is CSVRDPWTSGRVNEQFF. The CDR3, as DNA: TGCAGTGTTAGGGATCCTTGGACTAGCGGGAGGGTCAATGAGCAGTTCTTC.

This clonotype was observed a few times. The chain employs TRBV7-2 and TRBJ2-3, with D perhaps TRBD1 (6 bases). V lost 6 bases to trimming and J lost 0 bases, with 19 bases between them. The CDR3 has 17 amino acids. The germline CDR1 and CDR2 sequences are SGHTA and FQGNSA. CDR3 in DNA: TGTGCCAGCAGTACAGGGTTGTCTCCCCCTAGCACAGATACGCAGTATTTT. This sequence encodes CASSTGLSPPSTDTQYF.

This clonotype was seen once. The CDR3 is CSASGRQGLETQYF. The CDR3 region has the DNA TGCAGTGCTAGCGGGAGACAGGGGCTAGAGACCCAGTACTTC. This chain links TRBV20-1 with TRBJ2-5, with 8 bases identical to TRBD1. The J segment lost 4 bases and the V segment lost 3 bases, leaving 7 bases of the junction unmatched. CDR3 length: 14 residues. Germline CDR1 DFQATT, CDR2 SNEGSKA (reference sequence).

This clonotype showed up just a few times. The chain uses TRBV25-1 and TRBJ2-5; D ambiguous. The ends were cut back, 2 bases at V and 4 bases at J, with 29 bases in the middle. The CDR3 length is 20 residues. Per germline, CDR1 MGHDK and CDR2 SYGVNS. CDR3 amino acids: CASSEGIPLSNGGVRETQYF. In nucleotides, the CDR3 is TGTGCCAGCAGTGAAGGTATCCCCCTATCGAACGGTGGGGTTAGAGAGACCCAGTACTTC.

As to this clonotype: This may come from a read error, since a much larger clone is one base off. The CDR3 region is CASSLEKTQYF. The CDR3 nucleotides are TGTGCCAGCAGCTTAGAAAAGACCCAGTACTTC. The gene calls are TRBV7-6 and TRBJ2-5, with unresolved D. Between the trimmed V and J ends, which lost 1 base and 6 bases, there was a span of 3 bases. The CDR3 spans 11 residues. CDR1 is SGHVS, CDR2 FNYEAQ, per germline.

This clonotype is labeled medium-sized. V and J are TRBV4-2 and TRBJ1-6; no reliable D call. The CDR3 covers 16 residues. The germline V gene has CDR1 LGHNA and CDR2 YNFKEQ. Between the trimmed V and J ends, which lost 4 bases and 3 bases, there was a span of 13 bases. The CDR3 loop reads CASSPTGADYNSPLHF. In nucleotides, the CDR3 is TGTGCCAGCAGCCCGACTGGAGCAGACTATAATTCACCCCTCCACTTT.

The sample holds a few counts of this clonotype. The chain uses TRBV7-6 and TRBJ2-2; 8 bases match TRBD1. Germline V lookup: CDR1 SGHVS, CDR2 FNYEAQ. This CDR3 region has 15 residues. Trimming cost V 1 base and J 7 bases; bases outside gene matches: 5. The chain's CDR3 is CASSLEVRGRGELFF. The CDR3 DNA reads TGTGCCAGCAGCTTAGAAGTCAGGGGGCGCGGGGAGCTGTTTTTT.

Note on this clonotype: A much larger clone sits a single nucleotide away, making a read error possible. The chain combines TRBV6-1 with TRBJ2-4, with a tentative D call TRBD1 (5 bases). Germline CDR1 is MNHNS and CDR2 is SASEGT. The CDR3 has 16 residues. Trimming left V 1 base short and J 11 bases short, with 21 bases between. CDR3 sequence reads: CASSEGGPVLRNVQYF. In DNA, the CDR3 is TGTGCCAGCAGTGAAGGGGGCCCGGTACTTAGGAACGTTCAGTACTTC.

This clonotype was seen at least ten times. The rearrangement links TRBV20-1 to TRBJ1-5; tentatively, D is TRBD1 (5 bases). Germline values: CDR1 DFQATT, CDR2 SNEGSKA (reference sequence). This CDR3 region has 13 residues. The V end was cut by 6 bases, the J end by 3 bases, with 12 bases between. CDR3 DNA sequence: TGCAGTGCCGGGGGAACAGACAATCAGCCCCAGCATTTT. Residues: CSAGGTDNQPQHF.

On this clonotype: The junction departs from germline at one end; a sequencing error may be responsible. CDR3 nucleotide sequence: TGTGCCAGCAGTACGGGACAGGGAGTGAACACTAAAGCTTTCTTT. Translating gives CASSTGQGVNTKAFF. This chain connects TRBV6-5 to TRBJ1-1; 9 bases line up with TRBD1. Germline values: CDR1 MNHEY, CDR2 SVGAGI. The CDR3 is 15 residues long.

This clonotype was detected ten times or more. The chain couples TRBV6-1 to TRBJ2-1; 12 nucleotides align to TRBD2. Germline loops: CDR1 MNHNS, CDR2 SASEGT. This CDR3 has 16 amino acids. V was pared by 7 bases and J by 4 bases, with 8 bases of the junction left unmatched. This CDR3 reads CASKRGTSGQYNEQFF. The CDR3 nucleotides are TGTGCCAGCAAACGCGGGACTAGCGGGCAGTACAATGAGCAGTTCTTC.